A selection of T cell receptor beta chains follows, all from one sample in a study of monozygotic twins with cystic fibrosis. Assay used: immunoSEQ multiplex PCR; TCRdb lists only in-frame clones, some missing. Found here are 30,000 to 35,000 clones, around 66% of them singletons; the top ten hold less than 0.9%. Material: blood. The receptors come from a girl aged 5-17 years with cystic fibrosis. CDR3s include the opening cysteine and the closing phenylalanine or tryptophan. D genes are given only for firm matches. Only part of the rows carry a size: once, few, many, or a class if the clone is expanded.

j_call: TRBJ2-1; d_call: .; v_call: TRBV4-3; clone_size: .; cdr3_aa: CASSQELAQQGEQFF; cdr3_nt: TGCGCCAGCAGCCAAGAACTAGCTCAGCAGGGTGAGCAGTTCTTC
j_call: TRBJ2-3; d_call: TRBD2; v_call: TRBV13; clone_size: .; cdr3_aa: CASSPRLAGTDTQYF; cdr3_nt: TGTGCCAGCAGCCCTCGACTAGCGGGGACAGATACGCAGTATTTT
j_call: TRBJ2-5; d_call: TRBD2; v_call: TRBV15; clone_size: .; cdr3_aa: CATSTTGLEREGLWETQYF; cdr3_nt: TGTGCCACCAGCACTACGGGTTTAGAGCGGGAGGGCCTGTGGGAGACCCAGTACTTC
j_call: TRBJ1-5; d_call: TRBD1; v_call: TRBV9; clone_size: few; cdr3_aa: CASSTGTGGNQPQHF; cdr3_nt: TGTGCCAGCAGCACCGGGACAGGGGGTAATCAGCCCCAGCATTTT
j_call: TRBJ2-3; d_call: TRBD2; v_call: TRBV4-3; clone_size: .; cdr3_aa: CASSQKTSGSTDTQYF; cdr3_nt: TGCGCCAGCAGCCAAAAGACTAGCGGAAGCACGGATACGCAGTATTTT
j_call: TRBJ1-2; d_call: TRBD1; v_call: TRBV9; clone_size: few; cdr3_aa: CASSAGQANYGYTF; cdr3_nt: TGTGCCAGCAGCGCAGGACAGGCGAACTATGGCTACACCTTC
j_call: TRBJ1-4; d_call: TRBD1; v_call: TRBV15; clone_size: .; cdr3_aa: CATSRVWAGGYEKLFF; cdr3_nt: TGTGCCACCAGCAGAGTGTGGGCAGGGGGATATGAAAAACTGTTTTTT
j_call: TRBJ2-3; d_call: TRBD2; v_call: TRBV28; clone_size: .; cdr3_aa: CASSSTSGLTDTQYF; cdr3_nt: TGTGCCAGCAGTTCGACTAGCGGCCTGACAGATACGCAGTATTTT
j_call: TRBJ1-5; d_call: .; v_call: TRBV28; clone_size: few; cdr3_aa: CASRYSANQPQHF; cdr3_nt: TGTGCCAGCAGATACAGTGCCAATCAGCCCCAGCATTTT
j_call: TRBJ2-2; d_call: TRBD2; v_call: TRBV9; clone_size: .; cdr3_aa: CASSSPGTSPGELFF; cdr3_nt: TGTGCCAGCAGCTCCCCCGGGACTAGCCCCGGGGAGCTGTTTTTT
j_call: TRBJ2-7; d_call: TRBD1; v_call: TRBV6-5; clone_size: .; cdr3_aa: CASSFRTGGREQYF; cdr3_nt: TGTGCCAGCAGTTTCCGGACAGGGGGCCGGGAGCAGTACTTC
j_call: TRBJ1-2; d_call: TRBD1; v_call: TRBV13; clone_size: few; cdr3_aa: CASSLGGDRGNYGYTF; cdr3_nt: TGTGCCAGCAGCTTAGGAGGGGACAGGGGTAACTATGGCTACACCTTC
j_call: TRBJ1-2; d_call: .; v_call: TRBV2; clone_size: few; cdr3_aa: CASSVPRGGYGYTF; cdr3_nt: TGTGCCAGCAGTGTCCCCAGGGGAGGCTATGGCTACACCTTC
j_call: TRBJ2-4; d_call: TRBD1; v_call: TRBV19; clone_size: .; cdr3_aa: CASSIGLQGTLAKNIQYF; cdr3_nt: TGTGCCAGTAGTATTGGCTTACAGGGGACCTTGGCCAAAAACATTCAGTACTTC
j_call: TRBJ1-3; d_call: .; v_call: TRBV10-3; clone_size: .; cdr3_aa: CAISDSWGGNTIYF; cdr3_nt: TGTGCCATCAGTGATTCTTGGGGAGGAAACACCATATATTTT
j_call: TRBJ2-3; d_call: TRBD1; v_call: TRBV19; clone_size: .; cdr3_aa: CAPPAPYRDRGLTDTQYF; cdr3_nt: TGTGCCCCCCCGGCCCCCTACCGGGACAGGGGCCTCACAGATACGCAGTATTTT
j_call: TRBJ2-7; d_call: .; v_call: TRBV4-3; clone_size: .; cdr3_aa: CASSHRVTAYEQYF; cdr3_nt: TGCGCCAGCAGCCATAGGGTTACTGCCTACGAGCAGTACTTC
j_call: TRBJ2-2; d_call: .; v_call: TRBV7-3; clone_size: few; cdr3_aa: CASSFSRDGGLFF; cdr3_nt: TGTGCCAGCAGCTTTAGCCGCGACGGGGGGCTGTTTTTT
j_call: TRBJ1-1; d_call: .; v_call: TRBV29-1; clone_size: .; cdr3_aa: CSVSRLNTEAFF; cdr3_nt: TGCAGCGTTTCTAGGCTGAACACTGAAGCTTTCTTT
j_call: TRBJ2-7; d_call: .; v_call: TRBV28; clone_size: .; cdr3_aa: CASSLLAYEQYF; cdr3_nt: TGTGCCAGCAGCTTACTCGCCTACGAGCAGTACTTC
j_call: TRBJ1-2; d_call: .; v_call: TRBV2; clone_size: few; cdr3_aa: CASSYISGYTF; cdr3_nt: TGTGCCAGCAGTTACATCTCGGGCTACACCTTC
j_call: TRBJ1-5; d_call: .; v_call: TRBV30; clone_size: .; cdr3_aa: CASSGDDQPQHF; cdr3_nt: TGTGCCTCCTCAGGGGACGATCAGCCCCAGCATTTT
j_call: TRBJ1-4; d_call: TRBD1; v_call: TRBV2; clone_size: .; cdr3_aa: CASSEWGQMIEKLFF; cdr3_nt: TGTGCCAGCAGTGAATGGGGACAGATGATTGAAAAACTGTTTTTT
j_call: TRBJ1-1; d_call: .; v_call: TRBV25-1; clone_size: .; cdr3_aa: CASSGRVGTEAFF; cdr3_nt: TGTGCCAGCAGTGGACGGGTGGGAACTGAAGCTTTCTTT
j_call: TRBJ2-2; d_call: .; v_call: TRBV5-1; clone_size: .; cdr3_aa: CASSLGQGTGELFF; cdr3_nt: TGCGCCAGCAGCTTGGGGCAGGGCACCGGGGAGCTGTTTTTT
j_call: TRBJ1-2; d_call: .; v_call: TRBV21-1; clone_size: .; cdr3_aa: CASRLHRDGYTF; cdr3_nt: TGTGCCAGCAGGTTACACAGGGATGGCTACACCTTC
j_call: TRBJ1-2; d_call: .; v_call: TRBV11-2; clone_size: .; cdr3_aa: CASSWGQGSYGYTF; cdr3_nt: TGTGCCAGCAGCTGGGGGCAGGGGAGCTATGGCTACACCTTC